Shown below are 8 T cell receptor beta chains from a single sample sequenced in a study of molecular identifiers for immune sequencing clone quantification. TCRdb passed the PCR reads through MiXCR, listing each CDR3 protein once. The sample carries about 320,000 distinct CDR3 sequences, about a quarter recorded once. The sequenced sample consisted of naive CD8+ T cells from blood, with Jurkat cell RNA spiked in. The sample's subset: FACS-sorted CD8+CD4-CCR7+CD45RA+ naive T cells. The receptors originated from a human donor in good health. Some libraries in this study had Jurkat cell RNA spiked in.

This clonotype was recorded a few times. The CDR3 carries no conserved terminal phenylalanine or tryptophan, so it likely arises from a read error. The chain uses TRBV29-1 and TRBJ2-7; 10 nucleotides align to TRBD2. The ends lost 5 bases at V and 2 bases at J; junction bases unmatched: 3. Germline-derived CDR1 and CDR2 are SQVTM and ANQGSEA. The CDR3 sequence is 13 residues long. CDR3 residues: CSVLAGDTYEQYL. CDR3 DNA sequence: TGCAGCGTTCTAGCGGGAGACACCTACGAGCAGTACCTC.

This clonotype was observed many times. J is TRBJ2-5 and V is TRBV2; TRBD1 agrees at 7 bases. V lost 2 bases, J lost 1 base, and 1 base stayed unmatched. CDR3 length: 14 residues. CDR1 and CDR2 (germline): SNHLY, FYNNEI. The DNA of the CDR3 is TGTGCCAGCAGTGAATACAGGGGCCAAGAGACCCAGTACTTC. Its translation is CASSEYRGQETQYF.

CDR3 residues: CASGPDPGEAFF. In nucleotides, the CDR3 is TGTGCTAGTGGCCCGGACCCTGGGGAAGCTTTCTTT. The chain carries TRBV12-5 and TRBJ1-1; D gene ambiguous. Germline CDR1 LGHNT, CDR2 FRNRAP. The CDR3 sequence is 12 residues long. V lost 6 bases and J 8 bases, leaving 13 bases between the germline ends.

This clonotype was seen ten or more times. The rearrangement joins TRBV28 to TRBJ2-3, with D tentatively TRBD2 (6 bases). Germline CDR1 is MDHEN and CDR2 is SYDVKM. The CDR3 contains 17 residues. Trimming removed 4 bases at V and 0 bases at J, with 17 bases between. The CDR3 reads CASSSSSGSISTDTQYF. CDR3 nucleotides: TGTGCCAGCAGTTCGAGTAGCGGATCCATTAGCACAGATACGCAGTATTTT.

This clonotype was seen ten or more times. V gene TRBV14 combines with J gene TRBJ1-2; unclear D gene. The V gene's germline CDR1 is SGHDN and CDR2 FVKESK. Deletions cut 0 bases from V and 8 bases from J, with 13 bases between. CDR3 length equals 14 residues. The CDR3: CASSQDRTSQGYTF. In nucleotides, the CDR3 is TGTGCCAGCAGCCAAGATCGAACAAGCCAAGGCTACACCTTC.

As for this clonotype: This could be a read error, since a much larger clone is one nucleotide away. The CDR3 loop is CANSLTYTGELFF. The CDR3 nucleotides are TGTGCCAACAGTTTAACGTACACCGGGGAGCTGTTTTTT. The chain recombines TRBV28 with TRBJ2-2; D is unclear. The CDR3 is 13 residues long. CDR1 is MDHEN and CDR2 is SYDVKM in the germline V gene.

This clonotype has at least ten counts. This rearrangement joins TRBV19 to TRBJ2-2; 7 nucleotides line up with TRBD2. Germline V gene lookup returns CDR1 LNHDA and CDR2 SQIVND (reference sequence). The CDR3 spans 16 residues. The V gene end was trimmed by 7 bases and the J gene end by 7 bases; junction bases not matched to a gene: 15. This chain's CDR3 is CASTPLSGGRIGELFF. DNA for the CDR3: TGTGCCAGTACCCCCTTATCGGGCGGGAGAATCGGGGAGCTGTTTTTT.

Notes on this clonotype: The conserved phenylalanine or tryptophan is not found at the CDR3 terminus, so this likely reflects a read error. This chain joins TRBV12-3 or TRBV12-4 and TRBJ2-2; TRBD2 matches 13 bases. The V and J ends lost 5 bases and 4 bases, in that order; junction bases with no gene match: 4. The length of the CDR3 is 16 residues. CDR3 sequence: CASSPLAGGPTGELFV. CDR3 DNA: TGTGCCAGCAGTCCACTAGCGGGGGGGCCCACCGGGGAGCTGTTTGTT.